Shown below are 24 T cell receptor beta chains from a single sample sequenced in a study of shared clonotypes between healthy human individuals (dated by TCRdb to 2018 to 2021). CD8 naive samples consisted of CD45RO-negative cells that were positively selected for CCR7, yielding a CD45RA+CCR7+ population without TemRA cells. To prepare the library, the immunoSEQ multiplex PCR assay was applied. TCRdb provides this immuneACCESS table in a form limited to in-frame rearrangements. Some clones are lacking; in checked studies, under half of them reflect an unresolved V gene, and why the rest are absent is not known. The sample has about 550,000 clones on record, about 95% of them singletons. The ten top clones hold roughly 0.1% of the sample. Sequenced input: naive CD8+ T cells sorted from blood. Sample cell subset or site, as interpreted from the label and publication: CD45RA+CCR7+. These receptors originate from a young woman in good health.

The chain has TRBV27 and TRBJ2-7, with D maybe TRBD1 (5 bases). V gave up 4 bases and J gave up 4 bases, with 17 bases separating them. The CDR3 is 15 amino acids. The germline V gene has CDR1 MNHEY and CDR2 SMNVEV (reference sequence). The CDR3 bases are TGTGCCAGCAGTTATCAGGGCAGGGCGAGTTACGAGCAGTACTTC. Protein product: CASSYQGRASYEQYF.

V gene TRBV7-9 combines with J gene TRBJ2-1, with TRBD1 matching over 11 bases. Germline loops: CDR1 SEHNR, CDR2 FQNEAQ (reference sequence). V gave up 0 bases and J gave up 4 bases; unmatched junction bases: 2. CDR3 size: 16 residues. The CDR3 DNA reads TGTGCCAGCAGCTTAGCTCGGGACAGGGGGTACAATGAGCAGTTCTTC. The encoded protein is CASSLARDRGYNEQFF.

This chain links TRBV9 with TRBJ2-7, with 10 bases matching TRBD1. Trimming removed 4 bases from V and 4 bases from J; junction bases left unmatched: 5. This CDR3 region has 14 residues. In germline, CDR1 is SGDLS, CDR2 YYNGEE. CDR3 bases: TGTGCCAGCAGCCAGGGACAGGGGTTTTACGAGCAGTACTTC. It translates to CASSQGQGFYEQYF.

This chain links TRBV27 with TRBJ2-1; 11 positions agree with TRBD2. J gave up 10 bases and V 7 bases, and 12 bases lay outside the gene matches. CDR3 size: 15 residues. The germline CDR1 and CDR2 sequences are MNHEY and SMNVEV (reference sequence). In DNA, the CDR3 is TGTGCCAGCAAGATCGGGACTAGCGGAATGGGGGAGCAGTTCTTC. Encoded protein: CASKIGTSGMGEQFF.

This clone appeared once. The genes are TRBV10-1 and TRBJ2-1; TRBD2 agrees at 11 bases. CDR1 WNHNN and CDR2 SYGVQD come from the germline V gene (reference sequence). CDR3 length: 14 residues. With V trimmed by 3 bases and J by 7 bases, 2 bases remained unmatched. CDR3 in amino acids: CASSDTSGSNEQFF. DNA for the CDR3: TGCGCCAGCAGTGATACTAGCGGGAGTAATGAGCAGTTCTTC.

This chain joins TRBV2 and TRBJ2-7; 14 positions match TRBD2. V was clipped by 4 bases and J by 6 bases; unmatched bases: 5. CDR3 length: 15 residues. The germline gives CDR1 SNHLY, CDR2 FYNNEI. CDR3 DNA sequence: TGTGCCAGCAGTGGACTAGCGGGAGGGCCCGGCGAGCAGTACTTC. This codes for CASSGLAGGPGEQYF.

The chain's CDR3 is CASSFMGQLDTEAFF. CDR3 DNA sequence: TGTGCCAGCAGTTTTATGGGCCAGTTGGACACTGAAGCTTTCTTT. The chain employs TRBV27 and TRBJ1-1; D not resolved. The CDR3 length is 15 residues. Germline V gene data show CDR1 as MNHEY and CDR2 as SMNVEV (reference sequence). Trimming stripped 3 bases from V and 3 bases from J, with 14 bases between.

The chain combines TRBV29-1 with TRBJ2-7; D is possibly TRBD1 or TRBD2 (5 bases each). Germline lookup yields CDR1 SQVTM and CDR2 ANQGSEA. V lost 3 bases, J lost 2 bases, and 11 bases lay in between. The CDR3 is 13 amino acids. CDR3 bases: TGCAGCGTTGAGGGATTGGGGGCCTACGAGCAGTACTTC. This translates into CSVEGLGAYEQYF.

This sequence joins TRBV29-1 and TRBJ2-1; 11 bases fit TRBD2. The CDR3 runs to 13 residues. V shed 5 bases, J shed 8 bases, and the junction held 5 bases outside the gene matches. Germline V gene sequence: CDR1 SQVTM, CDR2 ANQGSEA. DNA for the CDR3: TGCAGCGTTCGGACTAGCGGGCCCTATGAGCAGTTCTTC. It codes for CSVRTSGPYEQFF.

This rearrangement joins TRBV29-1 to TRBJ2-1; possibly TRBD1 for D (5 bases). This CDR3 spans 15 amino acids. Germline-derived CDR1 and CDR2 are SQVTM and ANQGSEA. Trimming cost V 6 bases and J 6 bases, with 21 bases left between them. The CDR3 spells CSVEPDKSPVNEQFF. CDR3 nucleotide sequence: TGCAGCGTCGAACCGGACAAGTCCCCGGTCAATGAGCAGTTCTTC.

The CDR3 DNA reads as TGTGCCAGTAGTATCTCCTACGAGGCCTACGAGCAGTACTTC. It translates to CASSISYEAYEQYF. The J gene is TRBJ2-7, the V gene TRBV19; D not certain. The V and J ends lost 3 bases and 2 bases respectively, with 11 bases between them. The CDR3 runs to 14 residues. Germline values: CDR1 LNHDA, CDR2 SQIVND (reference sequence). The variable domain in full, with the rest retrieved from reference TRBV19 and TRBJ2-7, is DGGITQSPKYLFRKEGQNVTLSCEQNLNHDAMYWYRQDPGQGLRLIYYSQIVNDFQKGDIAEGYSVSREKKESFPLTVTSAQKNPTAFYLCASSISYEAYEQYFGPGTRLTVT.

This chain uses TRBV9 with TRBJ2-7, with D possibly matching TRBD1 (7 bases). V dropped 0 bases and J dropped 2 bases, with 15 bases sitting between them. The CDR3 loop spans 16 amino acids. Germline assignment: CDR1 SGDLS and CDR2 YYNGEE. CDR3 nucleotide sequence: TGTGCCAGCAGCGTAGGGGAGGACAGGACCCCCTACGAGCAGTACTTC. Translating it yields CASSVGEDRTPYEQYF.

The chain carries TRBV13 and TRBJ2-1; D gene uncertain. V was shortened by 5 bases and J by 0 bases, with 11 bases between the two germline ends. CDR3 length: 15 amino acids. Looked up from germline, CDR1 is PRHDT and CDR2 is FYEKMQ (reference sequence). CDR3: CASSLDMSSYNEQFF. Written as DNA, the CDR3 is TGTGCCAGCAGCCTAGATATGAGCTCCTACAATGAGCAGTTCTTC.

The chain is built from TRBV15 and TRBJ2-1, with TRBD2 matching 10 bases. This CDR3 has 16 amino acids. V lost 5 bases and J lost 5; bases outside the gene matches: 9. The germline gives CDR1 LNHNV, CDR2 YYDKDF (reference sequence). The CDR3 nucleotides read TGTGCCACCAGCGGGATAGCGGGAGGTGCGAACAATGAGCAGTTCTTC. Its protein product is CATSGIAGGANNEQFF.

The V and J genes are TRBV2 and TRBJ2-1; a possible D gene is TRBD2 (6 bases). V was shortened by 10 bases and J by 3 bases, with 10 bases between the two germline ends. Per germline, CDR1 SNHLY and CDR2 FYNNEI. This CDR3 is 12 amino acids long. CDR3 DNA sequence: TGTGCCACCTGGCGGGACTACAATGAGCAGTTCTTC. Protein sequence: CATWRDYNEQFF.

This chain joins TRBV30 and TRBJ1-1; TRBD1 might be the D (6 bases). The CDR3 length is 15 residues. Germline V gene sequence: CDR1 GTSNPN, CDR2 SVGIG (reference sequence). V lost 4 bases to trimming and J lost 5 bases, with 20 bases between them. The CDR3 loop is CAWNLNYREGTEAFF. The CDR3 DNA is TGTGCCTGGAATCTAAACTACAGGGAGGGGACTGAAGCTTTCTTT.

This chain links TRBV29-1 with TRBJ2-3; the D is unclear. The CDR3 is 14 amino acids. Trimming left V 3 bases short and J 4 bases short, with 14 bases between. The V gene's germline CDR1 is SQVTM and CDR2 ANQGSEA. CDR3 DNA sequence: TGCAGCGTTGATGATGATCTTGAGGCAGATACGCAGTATTTT. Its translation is CSVDDDLEADTQYF.

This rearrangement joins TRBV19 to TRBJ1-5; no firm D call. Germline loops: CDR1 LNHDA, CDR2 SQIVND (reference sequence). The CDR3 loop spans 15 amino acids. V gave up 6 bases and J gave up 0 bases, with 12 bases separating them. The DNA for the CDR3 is TGTGCCAGTAGGGCCCTGGTCGATAGCAATCAGCCCCAGCATTTT. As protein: CASRALVDSNQPQHF.

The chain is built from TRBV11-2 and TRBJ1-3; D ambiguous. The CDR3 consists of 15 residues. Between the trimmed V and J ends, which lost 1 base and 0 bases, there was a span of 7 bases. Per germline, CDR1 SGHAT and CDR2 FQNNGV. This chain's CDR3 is CASSLARFSGNTIYF. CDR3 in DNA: TGTGCCAGCAGCTTAGCTCGGTTCTCTGGAAACACCATATATTTT.

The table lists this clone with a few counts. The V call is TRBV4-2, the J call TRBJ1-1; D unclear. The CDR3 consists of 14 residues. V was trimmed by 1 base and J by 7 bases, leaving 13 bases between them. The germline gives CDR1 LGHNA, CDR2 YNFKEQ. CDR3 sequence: CASSQGTLRGEAFF. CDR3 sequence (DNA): TGTGCCAGCAGCCAAGGGACCCTTCGGGGTGAAGCTTTCTTT.

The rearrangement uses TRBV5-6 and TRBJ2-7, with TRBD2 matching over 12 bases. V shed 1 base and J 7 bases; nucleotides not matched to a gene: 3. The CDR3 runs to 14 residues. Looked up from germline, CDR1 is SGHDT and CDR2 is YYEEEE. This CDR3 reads CASSLLLAGGEQYF. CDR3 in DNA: TGTGCCAGCAGCTTGCTACTAGCGGGAGGAGAGCAGTACTTC.

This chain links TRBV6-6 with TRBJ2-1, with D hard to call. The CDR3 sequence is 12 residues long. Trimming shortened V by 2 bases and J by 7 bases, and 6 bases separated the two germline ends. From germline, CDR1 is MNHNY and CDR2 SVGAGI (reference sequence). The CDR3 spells CASSYVKNEQFF. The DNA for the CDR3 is TGTGCCAGCAGTTACGTTAAAAATGAGCAGTTCTTC.

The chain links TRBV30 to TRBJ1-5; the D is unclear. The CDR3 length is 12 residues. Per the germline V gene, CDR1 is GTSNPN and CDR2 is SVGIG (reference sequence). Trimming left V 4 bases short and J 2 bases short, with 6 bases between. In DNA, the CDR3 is TGTGCCTGGACAGTCGGCAATCAGCCCCAGCATTTT. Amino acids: CAWTVGNQPQHF.

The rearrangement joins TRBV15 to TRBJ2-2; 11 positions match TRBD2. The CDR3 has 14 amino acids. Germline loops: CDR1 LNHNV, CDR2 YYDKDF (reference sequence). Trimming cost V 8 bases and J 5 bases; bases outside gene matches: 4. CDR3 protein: CATEPSGRTGELFF. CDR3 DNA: TGTGCCACCGAGCCTAGCGGGAGGACCGGGGAGCTGTTTTTT.